The 22 T cell receptor beta chains presented below share a single source sample, sequenced in a study of early T cells in non-severe SARS-CoV-2 infection. TCRdb analysed the 5' RACE reads with MiXCR anew, one entry per CDR3 protein. The sample has 55,000 to 80,000 distinct CDR3 sequences; over 9.5% are singletons. Sequences were derived from whole blood, sampled at baseline. These receptors were obtained from an adult who was a healthcare worker with PCR-confirmed SARS-CoV-2 infection or an uninfected control (not recorded which).

The V and J genes are TRBV19 and TRBJ2-1; D gene uncertain. V gave up 3 bases and J gave up 9 bases, with 9 bases separating them. Germline CDR1 and CDR2: LNHDA and SQIVND (reference sequence). CDR3 size: 12 residues. The CDR3, as DNA: TGTGCCAGTAGTATTTCGGTACGTGAGCAGTTCTTC. Its protein product is CASSISVREQFF.

CDR3 sequence (DNA): TGTGCCAGCAGTCCCGGGACAGGCGTTGGCGGGGGGCAGTACTTC. Its translation is CASSPGTGVGGGQYF. The chain has TRBV27 and TRBJ2-7, with a tentative D call TRBD1 (8 bases). The CDR3 is 15 residues long. CDR1 and CDR2 from the germline V gene are MNHEY and SMNVEV (reference sequence). V gave up 5 bases and J gave up 9 bases, with 23 bases separating them.

Many counts were recorded for this clonotype. The CDR3 here is CASSPFVTGSSYEQYF. CDR3 DNA sequence: TGTGCCAGCAGCCCCTTTGTTACAGGGAGCTCCTACGAGCAGTACTTC. J is TRBJ2-7 and V is TRBV28; weak D call: TRBD1 (6 bases). V shed 6 bases and J shed 0 bases, with 18 bases lying between them. Germline V gene data show CDR1 as MDHEN and CDR2 as SYDVKM. The CDR3 spans 16 residues.

Only a few counts were recorded for this clonotype. The J gene is TRBJ1-6, the V gene TRBV12-3 or TRBV12-4, with 8 bases fitting TRBD1. This CDR3 has 16 amino acids. With 6 bases clipped from V and 3 bases from J, the junction kept 7 bases outside the gene matches. The CDR3, as DNA: TGTGCCAGCAGGCCACAGGGGGTAAACTATAATTCACCCCTCCACTTT. Its protein is CASRPQGVNYNSPLHF.

The chain carries TRBV9 and TRBJ2-3, with 9 bases lining up with TRBD1. Germline CDR1 SGDLS, CDR2 YYNGEE. The CDR3 contains 16 residues. The junction had 7 bases not matched to a gene; V was cut back by 4 bases and J by 1 base. CDR3 sequence (DNA): TGTGCCAGCAGCCCAAAGACAGGGGGGCGCACAGATACGCAGTATTTT. Protein sequence: CASSPKTGGRTDTQYF.

This clonotype was seen at least ten times. The rearrangement uses TRBV7-6 and TRBJ2-7; 7 bases agree with TRBD2. The trim removed 4 bases at V and 1 base at J, leaving 1 base unmatched. In germline, CDR1 is SGHVS, CDR2 FNYEAQ. CDR3 length: 13 residues. CDR3 nucleotides: TGTGCCAGCAGCTGGGAGGGTTCCTACGAGCAGTACTTC. This codes for CASSWEGSYEQYF.

The chain recombines TRBV28 with TRBJ1-6, with D possibly matching TRBD1 (5 bases). The CDR3 has 15 amino acids. V was trimmed by 1 base and J by 13 bases, leaving 17 bases between them. In germline, CDR1 is MDHEN, CDR2 SYDVKM. The CDR3 reads CASSLLAGTWIPLHF. The CDR3 DNA is TGTGCCAGCAGTTTATTAGCGGGGACCTGGATTCCCCTCCACTTT.

A few counts support this clonotype. The chain recombines TRBV27 with TRBJ1-2; 12 nucleotides align to TRBD1. Germline CDR1 reads MNHEY; CDR2 reads SMNVEV (reference sequence). V gave up 5 bases and J gave up 8 bases; unmatched junction bases: 9. The CDR3 consists of 15 residues. The CDR3 sequence is CASSPRDRGPYGYTF. CDR3 DNA sequence: TGTGCCAGCAGTCCCCGGGACAGGGGGCCCTACGGCTACACCTTC.

V and J are TRBV18 and TRBJ2-7, with 8 bases matching TRBD2. CDR1 KGHSH and CDR2 LQKENI come from the germline V gene. This CDR3 is 12 amino acids long. Trimming at V came to 4 bases and at J to 5 bases, leaving 1 base not matched to a gene. The CDR3 loop is CASSQLADEQYF. The CDR3 region has the DNA TGTGCCAGCTCACAACTAGCGGACGAGCAGTACTTC.

CDR3 DNA sequence: TGTGCCAGCAGCACGGGGGGGGGCCGGTCCTACAATGAGCAGTTCTTC. It codes for CASSTGGGRSYNEQFF. This chain uses TRBV5-4 with TRBJ2-1; 8 nucleotides agree with TRBD2. CDR3 length equals 16 residues. After removal of 4 bases from V and 1 base from J, the junction contained 7 bases not matched to a gene. Germline assignment: CDR1 SGHNT and CDR2 YYREEE (reference sequence).

This clonotype showed up many times. The CDR3 spells CASSLVSGTGTYEQYF. CDR3 bases: TGTGCCAGCAGCTTAGTTTCAGGGACAGGGACCTACGAGCAGTACTTC. V usage is TRBV7-9 and J usage is TRBJ2-7; 9 nucleotides agree with TRBD1. CDR3 length: 16 amino acids. Germline trimming cut 1 base from V and 2 bases from J; bases unmatched to any gene: 6. Germline V CDR1 and CDR2: SEHNR, FQNEAQ (reference sequence). The complete variable domain, with remaining parts taken from reference TRBV7-9 and TRBJ2-7, reads DTGVSQNPRHKITKRGQNVTFRCDPISEHNRLYWYRQTLGQGPEFLTYFQNEAQLEKSRLLSDRFSAERPKGSFSTLEIQRTEQGDSAMYLCASSLVSGTGTYEQYFGPGTRLTVT.

This clonotype was observed many times. The chain has TRBV7-9 and TRBJ1-1, with a tentative D call TRBD1 (5 bases). The CDR3 is 14 amino acids. In germline, CDR1 is SEHNR, CDR2 FQNEAQ (reference sequence). The ends were cut back, 7 bases at V and 5 bases at J, with 17 bases in the middle. This CDR3 reads CASTPAQGGTEAFF. The CDR3 region has the DNA TGTGCCAGCACCCCCGCGCAGGGAGGGACTGAAGCTTTCTTT.

This clonotype was counted a few times. CDR3: CSAHTPYTEATNYGYTF. In DNA form, the CDR3 reads TGCAGTGCCCATACACCATATACAGAGGCTACTAACTATGGCTACACCTTC. V usage is TRBV20-1 and J usage is TRBJ1-2, with D unclear. The CDR3 totals 17 residues. CDR1 is DFQATT and CDR2 is SNEGSKA in the germline V gene (reference sequence). Trimming shortened V by 6 bases and J by 0 bases, and 23 bases separated the two germline ends.

Only a few counts were recorded for this clonotype. V usage is TRBV11-2 and J usage is TRBJ2-7; the D is unclear. V lost 3 bases to trimming and J lost 7 bases, with 16 bases between them. This CDR3 has 14 residues. Germline V gives CDR1 SGHAT, CDR2 FQNNGV. The DNA of the CDR3 is TGTGCCAGCAGCTTTGATTTCAGCCGGACGGAGCAGTACTTC. Translation: CASSFDFSRTEQYF.

This clonotype was recorded a few times. The gene calls are TRBV10-3 and TRBJ2-3, with 15 positions matching TRBD2. Germline values: CDR1 ENHRY, CDR2 SYGVKD. The length of the CDR3 is 20 residues. Germline trimming cut 3 bases from V and 6 bases from J; bases unmatched to any gene: 16. The CDR3 loop reads CAISDSDGGTSGRPKDTQYF. DNA for the CDR3: TGTGCCATCAGTGACTCCGACGGGGGGACTAGCGGGAGGCCAAAGGATACGCAGTATTTT.

This clonotype was recorded at least ten times. V is TRBV4-3 and J is TRBJ2-1; D call uncertain. Germline loops: CDR1 LGHNA, CDR2 YSLEER. The CDR3 length is 13 residues. Trimming left V 1 base short and J 5 bases short, with 6 bases between. The CDR3 loop reads CASSQVPDNEQFF. DNA for the CDR3: TGCGCCAGCAGCCAAGTGCCAGACAATGAGCAGTTCTTC.

The table lists this clonotype with a few counts. The CDR3 region has the DNA TGTGCCAGCAGCCAAGGCCCGACTAGCGGGAGTATCACCGGGGAGCTGTTTTTT. Encoded protein: CASSQGPTSGSITGELFF. The chain joins TRBV3-1 to TRBJ2-2, with 12 bases lining up with TRBD2. From germline, CDR1 is LGHDT and CDR2 YNNKEL (reference sequence). The CDR3 spans 18 residues. V shed 1 base and J 4 bases; nucleotides not matched to a gene: 7.

A word on this clonotype: Mismatch with germline at one junction end may stem from a read error. This chain connects TRBV20-1 to TRBJ2-7; D is unclear. There are 10 residues in the CDR3. CDR1 is DFQATT, CDR2 SNEGSKA, per germline (reference sequence). This chain's CDR3 is CSARHPERYF. CDR3 bases: TGCAGTGCTAGACACCCAGAGCGGTACTTC.

The J gene is TRBJ2-5, the V gene TRBV3-1; D is perhaps TRBD1 or TRBD2 (6 bases each). V was clipped by 1 base and J by 7 bases, with 13 bases between them. This CDR3 is 14 amino acids long. Germline CDR1 LGHDT, CDR2 YNNKEL (reference sequence). The CDR3 spells CASSQAEWGATQYF. The CDR3 coding sequence is TGTGCCAGCAGCCAAGCGGAGTGGGGGGCGACCCAGTACTTC.

V gene TRBV5-4 combines with J gene TRBJ2-3; D might be TRBD2 (6 bases). Trimming cost V 0 bases and J 4 bases, with 15 bases left between them. CDR1 and CDR2 (germline): SGHNT, YYREEE (reference sequence). The CDR3 totals 16 residues. DNA of the CDR3: TGTGCCAGCAGCTTGGGGGACTCCCGGGCCGCAGATACGCAGTATTTT. Its translation is CASSLGDSRAADTQYF.

The chain uses TRBV7-8 and TRBJ2-2, with 7 nucleotides matching TRBD1. Looked up from germline, CDR1 is SGHVS and CDR2 is FQNEAQ. Unmatched junction bases numbered 6, after V lost 6 bases and J lost 2 bases. The CDR3 runs 15 residues. This chain's CDR3 is CASRKGTVNTGELFF. The CDR3 DNA reads TGTGCCAGCAGAAAAGGGACAGTAAACACCGGGGAGCTGTTTTTT. The full variable domain, in which reference TRBV7-8 and TRBJ2-2 provide the parts outside the CDR3, is GAGVSQSPRYKVAKRGQDVALRCDPISGHVSLFWYQQALGQGPEFLTYFQNEAQLDKSGLPSDRFFAERPEGSVSTLKIQRTQQEDSAVYLCASRKGTVNTGELFFGEGSRLTVL.

This clonotype was counted between two and nine times. The chain carries TRBV28 and TRBJ2-4; possibly TRBD1 for D (5 bases). The CDR3 is 17 amino acids. Germline values: CDR1 MDHEN, CDR2 SYDVKM. V was pared by 3 bases and J by 1 base, with 16 bases between. CDR3 sequence reads: CASSFGSGPMAKNIQYF. The CDR3 bases are TGTGCCAGCAGTTTCGGATCAGGGCCCATGGCCAAAAACATTCAGTACTTC.